This TCR beta chain was recorded in a study of T cell repertoires in cytomegalovirus infection. Study-wide context: Through public TCR beta signatures, both CMV infection and matching HLA type were indicated.

TCRdb itself ran the reads through MiXCR, one entry per CDR3 protein. This sample yields 150,000 to 200,000 distinct CDR3 sequences, of which more than 9% are seen a single time; 4.6% belongs to the top ten. This clonotype came up a few times. Its antigen is not identified. The study's findings and limits: Using cumulative public TCR beta family frequency, the authors identified those who carried CMV together with the relevant HLA.

CDR1 is LNHDA and CDR2 is SQIVND in the germline V gene (reference sequence). The CDR3 has 15 residues. Trimming removed 6 bases from V and 8 bases from J; junction bases left unmatched: 6. The chain uses TRBV19 and TRBJ2-1; 14 bases agree with TRBD2. This TCR was sampled from a human donor in good health (CMV status not recorded). Some clones in this sample may be carry-over from other donors' samples. What was sequenced was PBMCs. The CDR3: CASRAGTSGSDEQFF. DNA of the CDR3: TGTGCCAGTAGGGCCGGGACTAGCGGGAGTGATGAGCAGTTCTTC.